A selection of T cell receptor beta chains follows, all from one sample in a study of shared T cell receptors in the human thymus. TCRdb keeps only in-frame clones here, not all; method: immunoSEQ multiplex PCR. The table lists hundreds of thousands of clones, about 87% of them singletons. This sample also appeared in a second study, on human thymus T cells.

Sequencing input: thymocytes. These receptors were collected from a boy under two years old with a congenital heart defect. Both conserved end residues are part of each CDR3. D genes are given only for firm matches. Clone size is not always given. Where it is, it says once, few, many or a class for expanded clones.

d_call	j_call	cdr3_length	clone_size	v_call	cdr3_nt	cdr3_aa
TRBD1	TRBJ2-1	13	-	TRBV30	TGTGCCTGGACGGGACAGGGGCCGAATGAGCAGTTCTTC	CAWTGQGPNEQFF
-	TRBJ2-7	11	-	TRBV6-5	TGTGCCAGCAGTAGGAGATACGAGCAGTACTTC	CASSRRYEQYF
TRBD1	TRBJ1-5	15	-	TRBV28	TGTGCCAGCAGTGACGGGACAGCCCTGATTCAGCCCCAGCATTTT	CASSDGTALIQPQHF
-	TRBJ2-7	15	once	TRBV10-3	TGTGCCATCAGCCTTTCCGGGACAAGGGGCCTTGAGCAGTACTTC	CAISLSGTRGLEQYF
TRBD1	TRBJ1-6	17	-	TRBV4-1	TGCGCCAGCAGCCAAGTCTTCGGGACAGGCCATAATTCCCCCCTCCACTTT	CASSQVFGTGHNSPLHF
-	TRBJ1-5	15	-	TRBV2	TGTGCCAGCAGTCCCAAGAGCTATAGCAATCAGCCCCAGCATTTT	CASSPKSYSNQPQHF
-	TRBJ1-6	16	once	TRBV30	TGTGCCTGGAGTCGGTGGGTGGCAGGCTATAATTCACCCCTCCACTTT	CAWSRWVAGYNSPLHF
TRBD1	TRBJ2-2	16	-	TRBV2	TGTGCCAGCAGTGCACCCGACAGGGGGAACACCGGGGAGCTGTTTTTT	CASSAPDRGNTGELFF
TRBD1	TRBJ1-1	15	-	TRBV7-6	TGTGCCAGCAGCTTCGGCGGGACAGCGAACACTGAAGCTTTCTTT	CASSFGGTANTEAFF
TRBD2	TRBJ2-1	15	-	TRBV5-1	TGCGCCAGCAGCTTGGGCCTAGCGGGAGTCAATGAGCAGTTCTTC	CASSLGLAGVNEQFF
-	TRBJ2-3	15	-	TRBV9	TGTGCCAGCAGCGTACAGGCCAAGGGGACAGATACGCAGTATTTT	CASSVQAKGTDTQYF
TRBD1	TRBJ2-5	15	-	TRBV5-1	TGCGCCAGCAGCTTGGGACAGGGCGACAGCTGGGAGCAGTACTTC	CASSLGQGDSWEQYF
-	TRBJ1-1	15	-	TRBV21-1	TGTGCCAGCAGCAAAGGGACAGGTAGGAGCACTGAAGCTTTCTTT	CASSKGTGRSTEAFF
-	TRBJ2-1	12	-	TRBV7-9	TGTGCCAGCAGCTTAGGTAGCCGAGAGCAGTTCTTC	CASSLGSREQFF
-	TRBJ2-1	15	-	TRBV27	TGTGCCAGCAGTTTAGGCGGGACAGCGGCCAATGAGCAGTTCTTC	CASSLGGTAANEQFF
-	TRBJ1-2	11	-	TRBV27	TGTGCCAGCATCGGGGTGGATGGCTACACCTTC	CASIGVDGYTF
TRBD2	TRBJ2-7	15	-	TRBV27	TGTGCCAGCAGTTTAGCTAGCGGGAGGATCGACGAGCAGTACTTC	CASSLASGRIDEQYF
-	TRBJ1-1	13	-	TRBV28	TGTGCCAGCAGTTGGAGGGGGAACACTGAAGCTTTCTTT	CASSWRGNTEAFF
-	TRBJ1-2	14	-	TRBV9	TGTGCCAGCAGCGAGTTGGAGGGTGTCTATGGCTACACCTTC	CASSELEGVYGYTF
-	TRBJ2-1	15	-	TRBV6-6	TGTGCCAGCAAAGGCGGCCCGAGCTCCTACAATGAGCAGTTCTTC	CASKGGPSSYNEQFF
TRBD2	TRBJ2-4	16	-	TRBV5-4	TGTGCCAGCAGCGCCGGACTAGCGGAAGCCAAAAACATTCAGTACTTC	CASSAGLAEAKNIQYF
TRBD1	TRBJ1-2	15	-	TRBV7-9	TGTGCCAGCAGCTCCGTGACAGGGGGCGACTATGGCTACACCTTC	CASSSVTGGDYGYTF
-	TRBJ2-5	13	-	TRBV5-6	TGTGCCAGCAGCATTGGACAGCAAGAGACCCAGTACTTC	CASSIGQQETQYF
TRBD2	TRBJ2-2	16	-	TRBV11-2	TGTGCCAGCAGCCCTACTAGCGGGACAGACACCGGGGAGCTGTTTTTT	CASSPTSGTDTGELFF
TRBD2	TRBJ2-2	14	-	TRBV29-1	TGCAGCGCCGGGGGAGGGCAGAACACCGGGGAGCTGTTTTTT	CSAGGGQNTGELFF
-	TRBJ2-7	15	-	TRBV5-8	TGTGCCAGCAGCTACCCTGATAGAGGTACCTACGAGCAGTACTTC	CASSYPDRGTYEQYF